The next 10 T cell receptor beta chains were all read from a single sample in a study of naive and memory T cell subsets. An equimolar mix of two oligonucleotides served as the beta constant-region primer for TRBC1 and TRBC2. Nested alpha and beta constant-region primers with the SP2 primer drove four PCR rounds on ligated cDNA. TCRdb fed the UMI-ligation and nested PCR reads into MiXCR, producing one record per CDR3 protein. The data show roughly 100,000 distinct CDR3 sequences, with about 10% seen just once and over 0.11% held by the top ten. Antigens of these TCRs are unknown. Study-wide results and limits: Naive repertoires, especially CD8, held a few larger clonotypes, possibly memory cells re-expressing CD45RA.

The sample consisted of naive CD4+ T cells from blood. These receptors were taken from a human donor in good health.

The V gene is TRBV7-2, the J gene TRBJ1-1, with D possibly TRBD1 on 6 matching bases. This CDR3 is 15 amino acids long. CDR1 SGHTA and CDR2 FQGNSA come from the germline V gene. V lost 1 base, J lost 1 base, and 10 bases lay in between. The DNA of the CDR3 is TGTGCCAGCAGCTTAGATACAGGGTGGAACACTGAAGCTTTCTTT. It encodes CASSLDTGWNTEAFF.

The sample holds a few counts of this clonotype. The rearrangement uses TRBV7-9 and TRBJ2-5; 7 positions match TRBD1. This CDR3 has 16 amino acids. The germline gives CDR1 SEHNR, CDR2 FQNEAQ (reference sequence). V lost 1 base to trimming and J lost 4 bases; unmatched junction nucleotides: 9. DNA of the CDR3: TGTGCCAGCAGCTTAGTGGTTGTGACAGGGACAGAGACCCAGTACTTC. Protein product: CASSLVVVTGTETQYF.

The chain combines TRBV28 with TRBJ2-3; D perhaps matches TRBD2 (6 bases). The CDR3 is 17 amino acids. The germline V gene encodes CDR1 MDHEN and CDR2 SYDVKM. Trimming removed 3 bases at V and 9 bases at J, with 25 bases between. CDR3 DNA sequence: TGTGCCAGCAGTTTGCCCCCGCGGAGAGGGGCAGGAGGGACGCAGTATTTT. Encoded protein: CASSLPPRRGAGGTQYF.

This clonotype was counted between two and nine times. DNA for the CDR3: TGTGCCAGCTCACCCGTTACCGGAGAGACCCAGTACTTC. This codes for CASSPVTGETQYF. The chain combines TRBV18 with TRBJ2-5; the D is unclear. The germline V gene has CDR1 KGHSH and CDR2 LQKENI. Trimming took 3 bases from V and 4 from J, leaving 9 bases between them. This CDR3 has 13 residues.

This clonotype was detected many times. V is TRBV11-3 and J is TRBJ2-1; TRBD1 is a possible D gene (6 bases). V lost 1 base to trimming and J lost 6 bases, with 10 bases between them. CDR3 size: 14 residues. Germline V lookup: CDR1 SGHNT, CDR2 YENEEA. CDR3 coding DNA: TGTGCCAGCAGCTTAGTCAGGGGACCCAATGAGCAGTTCTTC. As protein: CASSLVRGPNEQFF.

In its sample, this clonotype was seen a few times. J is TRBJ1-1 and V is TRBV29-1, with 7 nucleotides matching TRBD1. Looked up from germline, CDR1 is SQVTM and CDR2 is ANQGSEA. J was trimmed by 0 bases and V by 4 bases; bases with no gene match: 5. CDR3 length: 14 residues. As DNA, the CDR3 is TGCAGCGTTGTGGGGACAGCCATGAACACTGAAGCTTTCTTT. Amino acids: CSVVGTAMNTEAFF.

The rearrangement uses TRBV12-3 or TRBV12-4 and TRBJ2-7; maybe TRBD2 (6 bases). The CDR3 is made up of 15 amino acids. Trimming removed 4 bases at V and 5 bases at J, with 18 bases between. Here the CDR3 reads CASSSPWGVFHEQYF. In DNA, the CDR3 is TGTGCCAGCAGTTCTCCCTGGGGGGTCTTCCACGAGCAGTACTTC.

CDR3 region: CASSFEGRRMTGQDSYNEQFF. The CDR3, as DNA: TGTGCCAGCAGCTTCGAAGGACGCCGGATGACCGGACAGGACTCCTACAATGAGCAGTTCTTC. V is TRBV11-3 and J is TRBJ2-1; TRBD1 agrees at 7 bases. V lost 3 bases to trimming and J lost 0 bases; unmatched junction nucleotides: 20. The V gene's germline CDR1 is SGHNT and CDR2 YENEEA. CDR3 size: 21 residues.

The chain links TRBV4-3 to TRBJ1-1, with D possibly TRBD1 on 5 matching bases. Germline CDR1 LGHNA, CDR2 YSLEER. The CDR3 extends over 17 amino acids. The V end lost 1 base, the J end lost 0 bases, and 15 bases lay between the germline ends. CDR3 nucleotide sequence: TGCGCCAGCAGCCAAGTTCCGAACAGGTTTATGAACACTGAAGCTTTCTTT. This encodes CASSQVPNRFMNTEAFF.

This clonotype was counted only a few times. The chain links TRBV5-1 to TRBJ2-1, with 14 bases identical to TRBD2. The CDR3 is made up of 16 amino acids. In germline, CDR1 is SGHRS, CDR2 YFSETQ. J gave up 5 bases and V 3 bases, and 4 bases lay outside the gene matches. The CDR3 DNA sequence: TGCGCCAGCAGCTCGGGGGGACTAGCGGGAGACAATGAGCAGTTCTTC. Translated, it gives CASSSGGLAGDNEQFF.